A selection of T cell receptor beta chains follows, all from one sample in a study of blood T cells in healthy people across ages. TCRdb reprocessed the 5' RACE reads via MiXCR and lists one record per CDR3 protein. The profile shows around 650,000 distinct CDR3 sequences, approximately 40% of them singletons. The sample taken for sequencing was blood. Receptors were obtained from an elderly man in good health. Both conserved end residues are part of each CDR3. Each record gives: V gene, clone size, D gene, J gene, CDR3 DNA, CDR3 protein. The D gene is left open where the match is weak. Part of the rows lack a size; the others show once, few, many or a class for expanded clones.

>TRBV9|few|TRBD1|TRBJ2-7
TGTGCCAGCAGCGTAGAGGGGACAGGGGACTACTACGAGCAGTACTTC
CASSVEGTGDYYEQYF
>TRBV10-3|-|TRBD2|TRBJ2-2
TGTGCCATCAGTGAGTCGGGACTAGCGGGAGTACGAACCGGGGAGCTGTTTTTT
CAISESGLAGVRTGELFF
>TRBV2|-|-|TRBJ2-1
TGTGCCAGCAGTGTGACAGCTTACAATGAGCAGTTCTTC
CASSVTAYNEQFF
>TRBV29-1|many|TRBD1|TRBJ2-3
TGCAGCGTTGACCCACAGGGGGGAGTGAATACGCAGTATTTT
CSVDPQGGVNTQYF
>TRBV11-2|once|TRBD2|TRBJ2-5
TGTGCCAGCAGCACGACTAGCTCGGAGACCCAGTACTTC
CASSTTSSETQYF
>TRBV14|-|-|TRBJ2-2
TGTGCCAGCAGCCATGTTCTCGAGGGTCTGAACACCGGGGAGCTGTTTTTT
CASSHVLEGLNTGELFF
>TRBV7-2|-|TRBD1|TRBJ1-6
TGTGCCAGCAGCGACAGGGGTCGCAATTCACCCCTCCACTTT
CASSDRGRNSPLHF
>TRBV7-2|-|TRBD2|TRBJ2-3
TGTGCCAGCAGCCAGGGCAGCGGGAGCTCGGGAAATACGCAGTATTTT
CASSQGSGSSGNTQYF
>TRBV5-1|few|-|TRBJ2-1
TGCGCCAGCAGCTTGAACCTTGGTCCCTACAATGAGCAGTTCTTC
CASSLNLGPYNEQFF
>TRBV20-1|-|-|TRBJ1-1
TGCAGTGCTAGAGATATACAGGATTCCACTGAAGCTTTCTTT
CSARDIQDSTEAFF
>TRBV7-9|-|TRBD1|TRBJ1-1
TGTGCCAGCAGCGTCGGACAGGGGGCAGGGAACACTGAAGCTTTCTTT
CASSVGQGAGNTEAFF
>TRBV27|many|-|TRBJ2-7
TGTGCCAGCAGTTTAACGGGCGAATACGAGCAGTACTTC
CASSLTGEYEQYF
>TRBV19|-|TRBD2|TRBJ2-1
TGTGCCAGTAGTACCATAGCGGGAACCCCCTACAATGAGCAGTTCTTC
CASSTIAGTPYNEQFF
>TRBV18|-|TRBD1|TRBJ1-4
TGTGCCAGCTCACCAGACAGGGACGAAAAACTGTTTTTT
CASSPDRDEKLFF
>TRBV12-3/TRBV12-4|few|-|TRBJ2-1
TGTGCCAGCAGTTTAGGTTACGGGGTCAATGAGCAGTTCTTC
CASSLGYGVNEQFF
>TRBV7-3|-|-|TRBJ2-3
TGTGTCAGCAGCTTAAGTCGCGGAGGCGCAGATACGCAGTATTTT
CVSSLSRGGADTQYF
>TRBV6-2/TRBV6-3|many|-|TRBJ2-7
TGTGCCAGCAGCGGACTTTACGAGCAGTACTTC
CASSGLYEQYF
>TRBV20-1|once|-|TRBJ2-1
TGCAGTGCTAGAGATTTTAAGGAAGAGCAGTTCTTC
CSARDFKEEQFF
>TRBV12-3/TRBV12-4|many|-|TRBJ2-7
TGTGCCAGCAGTTTACCTGGGCCCCACGTCAACGAGCAGTACTTC
CASSLPGPHVNEQYF